These 6 T cell receptor beta chains were all obtained from the same sample, sequenced in a study of CD8+ T cells in alopecia areata. In each case, RNA was isolated and then reverse transcribed into cDNA as the sequencing template. TCRdb's table, derived via immunoSEQ multiplex PCR, lists solely in-frame clones and lacks some. The sample shows 9,500 to 15,000 clones, more than 50% of them seen only once. Peripheral blood and lesional scalp punch biopsies were taken from alopecia areata patients. Sequenced sample: skin. The origin of the receptors is a human donor with alopecia areata.

The chain uses TRBV15 and TRBJ1-5; D not certain. V was cut by 5 bases and J by 4 bases, with 9 bases left in between. CDR3 length: 13 amino acids. Germline V lookup: CDR1 LNHNV, CDR2 YYDKDF (reference sequence). CDR3 protein: CATSPMGNQPQHF. Here the CDR3 DNA reads TGTGCCACCAGCCCCATGGGGAATCAGCCCCAGCATTTT.

V usage is TRBV11-2 and J usage is TRBJ2-3, with a possible D match to TRBD2 (6 bases). The CDR3 spans 16 residues. The germline V gene has CDR1 SGHAT and CDR2 FQNNGV. Trimming left V 2 bases short and J 2 bases short, with 14 bases between. The CDR3 DNA sequence: TGTGCCAGCAGCTTAATCGGGGGACGGCACACAGATACGCAGTATTTT. This codes for CASSLIGGRHTDTQYF. The entire variable domain, with the rest obtained from reference TRBV11-2 and TRBJ2-3, is as follows: EAGVAQSPRYKIIEKRQSVAFWCNPISGHATLYWYQQILGQGPKLLIQFQNNGVVDDSQLPKDRFSAERLKGVDSTLKIQPAKLEDSAVYLCASSLIGGRHTDTQYFGPGTRLTVL.

V gene TRBV2 combines with J gene TRBJ1-1, with a tentative D call TRBD1 (5 bases). Germline CDR1 and CDR2: SNHLY and FYNNEI. This CDR3 region has 15 residues. V shed 7 bases and J shed 1 base, with 16 bases lying between them. The CDR3 sequence is CASTIPQGKNTEAFF. In nucleotides, the CDR3 is TGTGCCAGCACGATCCCCCAGGGAAAGAACACTGAAGCTTTCTTT.

The V and J genes are TRBV4-1 and TRBJ1-3; no firm D call. This CDR3 region has 16 residues. V lost 2 bases and J 0 bases, leaving 11 bases between the germline ends. Per germline, CDR1 MGHRA and CDR2 YSYEKL. In DNA, the CDR3 is TGCGCCAGCAGCCAAAGGGCCCGGTTCTCTGGAAACACCATATATTTT. It yields the protein CASSQRARFSGNTIYF.

This chain connects TRBV11-2 to TRBJ2-1; D perhaps matches TRBD1 (6 bases). Per germline, CDR1 SGHAT and CDR2 FQNNGV. The CDR3 has 13 amino acids. Trimming shortened V by 2 bases and J by 6 bases, and 8 bases separated the two germline ends. The DNA of the CDR3 is TGTGCCAGCAGCTTAATCAGGGGCAATGAGCAGTTCTTC. Its translation is CASSLIRGNEQFF.

The gene calls are TRBV10-2 and TRBJ1-1, with D perhaps TRBD1 (5 bases). Germline-derived CDR1 and CDR2 are WSHSY and SAAADI. The V end lost 3 bases, the J end lost 1 base, and 9 bases lay between the germline ends. The CDR3 has 14 amino acids. The CDR3 bases are TGCGCCAGCAGTGACCCGGGGGAGAACACTGAAGCTTTCTTT. Its protein is CASSDPGENTEAFF.